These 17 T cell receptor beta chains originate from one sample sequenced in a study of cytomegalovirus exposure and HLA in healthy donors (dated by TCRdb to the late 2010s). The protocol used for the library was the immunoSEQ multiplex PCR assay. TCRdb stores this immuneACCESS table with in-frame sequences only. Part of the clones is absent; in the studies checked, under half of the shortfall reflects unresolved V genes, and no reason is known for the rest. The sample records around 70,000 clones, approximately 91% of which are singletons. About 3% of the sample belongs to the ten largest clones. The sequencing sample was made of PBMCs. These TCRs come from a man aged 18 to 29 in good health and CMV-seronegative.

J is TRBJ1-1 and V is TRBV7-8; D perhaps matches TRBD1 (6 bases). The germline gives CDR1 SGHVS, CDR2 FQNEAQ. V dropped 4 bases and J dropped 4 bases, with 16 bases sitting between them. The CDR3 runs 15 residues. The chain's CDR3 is CASSSLTGWGTEAFF. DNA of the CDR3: TGTGCCAGCAGCTCTCTAACAGGGTGGGGCACTGAAGCTTTCTTT.

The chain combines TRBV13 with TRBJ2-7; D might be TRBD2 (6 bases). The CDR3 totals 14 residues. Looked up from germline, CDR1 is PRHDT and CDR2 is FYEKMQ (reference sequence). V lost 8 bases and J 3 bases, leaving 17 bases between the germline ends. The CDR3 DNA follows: TGTGCCAGCGGCCGGGCCGGAGGGTACTACGAGCAGTACTTC. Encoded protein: CASGRAGGYYEQYF. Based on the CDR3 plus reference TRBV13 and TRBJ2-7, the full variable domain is AAGVIQSPRHLIKEKRETATLKCYPIPRHDTVYWYQQGPGQDPQFLISFYEKMQSDKGSIPDRFSAQQFSDYHSELNMSSLELGDSALYFCASGRAGGYYEQYFGPGTRLTVT.

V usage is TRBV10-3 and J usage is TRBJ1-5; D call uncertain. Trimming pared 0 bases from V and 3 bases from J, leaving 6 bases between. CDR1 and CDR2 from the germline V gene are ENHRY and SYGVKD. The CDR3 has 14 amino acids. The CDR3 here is CAISESGDNQPQHF. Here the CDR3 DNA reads TGTGCCATCAGTGAGTCGGGAGACAATCAGCCCCAGCATTTT.

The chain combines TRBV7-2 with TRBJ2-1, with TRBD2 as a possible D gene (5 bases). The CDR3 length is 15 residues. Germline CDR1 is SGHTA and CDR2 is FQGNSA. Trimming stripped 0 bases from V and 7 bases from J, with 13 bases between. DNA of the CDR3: TGTGCCAGCAGCTTAGCGGGAGTTATCACGAATGAGCAGTTCTTC. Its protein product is CASSLAGVITNEQFF.

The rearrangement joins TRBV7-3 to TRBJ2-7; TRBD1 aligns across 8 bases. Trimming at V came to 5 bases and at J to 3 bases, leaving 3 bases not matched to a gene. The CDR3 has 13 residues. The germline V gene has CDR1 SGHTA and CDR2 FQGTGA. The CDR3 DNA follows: TGTGCCAGCAGCACCGGGACAGGCTACGAGCAGTACTTC. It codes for CASSTGTGYEQYF.

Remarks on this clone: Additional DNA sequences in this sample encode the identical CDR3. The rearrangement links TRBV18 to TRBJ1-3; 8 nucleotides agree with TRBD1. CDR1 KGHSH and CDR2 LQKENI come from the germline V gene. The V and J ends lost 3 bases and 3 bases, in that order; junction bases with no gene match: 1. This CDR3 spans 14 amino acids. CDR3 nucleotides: TGTGCCAGCTCACCGGACAGGGTTGGAAACACCATATATTTT. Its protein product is CASSPDRVGNTIYF.

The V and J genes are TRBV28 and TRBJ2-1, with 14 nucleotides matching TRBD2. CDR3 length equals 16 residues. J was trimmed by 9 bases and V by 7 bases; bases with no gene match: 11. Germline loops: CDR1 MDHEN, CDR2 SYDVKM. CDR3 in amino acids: CASTPYGTSGRTEQFF. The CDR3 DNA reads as TGTGCCAGCACCCCTTACGGGACTAGCGGGAGAACTGAGCAGTTCTTC. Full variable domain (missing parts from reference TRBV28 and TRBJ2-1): DVKVTQSSRYLVKRTGEKVFLECVQDMDHENMFWYRQDPGLGLRLIYFSYDVKMKEKGDIPEGYSVSREKKERFSLILESASTNQTSMYLCASTPYGTSGRTEQFFGPGTRLTVL.

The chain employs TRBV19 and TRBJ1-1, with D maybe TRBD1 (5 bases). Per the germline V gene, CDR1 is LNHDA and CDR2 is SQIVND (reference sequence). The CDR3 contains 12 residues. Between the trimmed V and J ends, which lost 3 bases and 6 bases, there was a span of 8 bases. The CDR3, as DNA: TGTGCCAGTAGTATTTTAGGGGCTGAAGCTTTCTTT. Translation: CASSILGAEAFF.

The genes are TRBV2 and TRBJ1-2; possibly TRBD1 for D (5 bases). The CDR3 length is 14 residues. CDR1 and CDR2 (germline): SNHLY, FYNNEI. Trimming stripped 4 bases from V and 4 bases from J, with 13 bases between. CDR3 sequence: CASSVKTEAYGYTF. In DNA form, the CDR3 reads TGTGCCAGCAGTGTGAAGACAGAGGCCTATGGCTACACCTTC.

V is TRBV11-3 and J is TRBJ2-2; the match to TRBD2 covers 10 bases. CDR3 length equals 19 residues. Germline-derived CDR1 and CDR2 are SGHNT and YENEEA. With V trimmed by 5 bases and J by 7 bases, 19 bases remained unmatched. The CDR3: CASSAQQTSGIRLGGELFF. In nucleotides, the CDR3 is TGTGCCAGCAGCGCTCAGCAAACTAGCGGGATCCGTTTGGGCGGGGAGCTGTTTTTT.

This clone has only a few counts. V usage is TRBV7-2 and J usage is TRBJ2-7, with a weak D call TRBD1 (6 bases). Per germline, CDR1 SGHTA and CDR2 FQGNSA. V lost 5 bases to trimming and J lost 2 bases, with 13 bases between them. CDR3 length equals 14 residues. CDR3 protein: CASSLGHRTYEQYF. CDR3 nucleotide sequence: TGTGCCAGCAGCCTGGGACACAGAACCTACGAGCAGTACTTC. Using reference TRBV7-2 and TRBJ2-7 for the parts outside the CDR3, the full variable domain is GAGVSQSPSNKVTEKGKDVELRCDPISGHTALYWYRQSLGQGLEFLIYFQGNSAPDKSGLPSDRFSAERTGGSVSTLTIQRTQQEDSAVYLCASSLGHRTYEQYFGPGTRLTVT.

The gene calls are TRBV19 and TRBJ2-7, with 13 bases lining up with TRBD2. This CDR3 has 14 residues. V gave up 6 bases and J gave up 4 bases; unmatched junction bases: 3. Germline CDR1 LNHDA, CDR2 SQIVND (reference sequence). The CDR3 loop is CASSRLAGGYEQYF. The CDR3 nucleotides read TGTGCCAGTAGCCGACTAGCGGGGGGATACGAGCAGTACTTC.

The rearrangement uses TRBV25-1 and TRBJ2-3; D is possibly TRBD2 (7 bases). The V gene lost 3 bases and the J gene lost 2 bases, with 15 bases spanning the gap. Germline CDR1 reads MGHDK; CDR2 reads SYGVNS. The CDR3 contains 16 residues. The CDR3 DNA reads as TGTGCCAGCAGTGAGATTCGGGGGGCAAACACAGATACGCAGTATTTT. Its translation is CASSEIRGANTDTQYF.

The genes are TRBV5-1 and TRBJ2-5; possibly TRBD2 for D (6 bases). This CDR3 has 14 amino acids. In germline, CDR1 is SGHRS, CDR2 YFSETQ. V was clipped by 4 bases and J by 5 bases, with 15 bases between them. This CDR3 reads CASSEYSGSETQYF. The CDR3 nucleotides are TGCGCCAGCAGCGAGTACTCCGGGAGTGAGACCCAGTACTTC.

CDR3 region: CASSGDRGQPQHF. The CDR3 nucleotides read TGTGCCAGCAGTGGGGACAGGGGCCAGCCCCAGCATTTT. The chain uses TRBV27 and TRBJ1-5, with 10 bases fitting TRBD1. This CDR3 region has 13 residues. Germline trimming cut 5 bases from V and 7 bases from J; bases unmatched to any gene: 2. From germline, CDR1 is MNHEY and CDR2 SMNVEV (reference sequence).

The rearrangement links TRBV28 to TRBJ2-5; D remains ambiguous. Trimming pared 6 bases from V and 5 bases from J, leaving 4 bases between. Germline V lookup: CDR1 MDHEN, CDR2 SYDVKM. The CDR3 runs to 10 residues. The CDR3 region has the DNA TGTGCCAGCAGAGCGGAGACCCAGTACTTC. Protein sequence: CASRAETQYF. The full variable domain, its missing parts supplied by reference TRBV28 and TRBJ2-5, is DVKVTQSSRYLVKRTGEKVFLECVQDMDHENMFWYRQDPGLGLRLIYFSYDVKMKEKGDIPEGYSVSREKKERFSLILESASTNQTSMYLCASRAETQYFGPGTRLLVL.

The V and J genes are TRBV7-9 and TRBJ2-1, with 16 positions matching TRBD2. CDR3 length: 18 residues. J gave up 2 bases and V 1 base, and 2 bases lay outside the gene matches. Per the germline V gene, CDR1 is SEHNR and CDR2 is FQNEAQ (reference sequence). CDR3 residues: CASSLEGTSGRAYNEQFF. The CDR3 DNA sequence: TGTGCCAGCAGCTTAGAAGGGACTAGCGGGAGGGCCTACAATGAGCAGTTCTTC.